This T cell receptor beta chain was documented in a study of beta chain features in type 1 diabetes. In the study overall: Over all samples combined, about 99,000,000 sorted cells were examined. Study-wide results and limits: Researchers cautioned that cDNA sequencing could over-represent cells with high TCR expression. The naive, central memory and Treg TCRB repertoires showed an apparent similarity that was greater among patients than among healthy donors. The study found moderately but significantly shorter TCRB CDR3s in all four CD4+ subsets of Type 1 diabetes patients.

The V gene end was trimmed by 2 bases and the J gene end by 2 bases; junction bases not matched to a gene: 9. The germline V gene has CDR1 MGHRA and CDR2 YSYEKL. This CDR3 is built from 16 residues. Over 95% purity was reached by all sorted populations. Expressed TCRB transcripts were sequenced, since all the RNA that had been isolated was reverse transcribed. Sequencing used immunoSEQ multiplex PCR; TCRdb keeps in-frame clones, though not all of them. The repertoire consists of about 120,000 clones, with around a sixth occurring once and the leading ten covering 2% to 3%. This clone has just a few counts. Antigen unknown.

The receptor's source is a man in his late teens or twenties with type 1 diabetes. V gene TRBV4-1 combines with J gene TRBJ2-7; 7 bases are a match to TRBD1. The sample was central memory CD4+ T cells from blood. CDR3 in DNA: TGCGCCAGCAGCCAATTTGAGGGGACAGAGGCCTACGAGCAGTACTTC. Its translation: CASSQFEGTEAYEQYF.